The 25 T cell receptor beta chains listed next were all sequenced from one sample in a study of cytomegalovirus exposure and HLA in healthy donors. TCRdb's table, derived via immunoSEQ multiplex PCR, lists solely in-frame clones and lacks some. The sample contains about 260,000 clones, roughly 91% of which appear only once. The sample was PBMCs. Receptor source: a woman aged 25 to 39 in good health and CMV-seronegative.

The rearrangement joins TRBV15 to TRBJ1-5; weak D call: TRBD1 (5 bases). This CDR3 region has 19 residues. In germline, CDR1 is LNHNV, CDR2 YYDKDF (reference sequence). Deletions cut 0 bases from V and 1 base from J, with 19 bases between. The CDR3 DNA reads TGTGCCACCAGCAGAGATCCAGGGTGGTTCGCGTCCAGCAATCAGCCCCAGCATTTT. This gives the protein CATSRDPGWFASSNQPQHF. Combining the CDR3 with reference TRBV15 and TRBJ1-5 gives the whole variable domain DAMVIQNPRYQVTQFGKPVTLSCSQTLNHNVMYWYQQKSSQAPKLLFHYYDKDFNNEADTPDNFQSRRPNTSFCFLDIRSPGLGDTAMYLCATSRDPGWFASSNQPQHFGDGTRLSIL.

This rearrangement joins TRBV4-2 to TRBJ1-4; TRBD1 is a possible D gene (6 bases). V lost 1 base, J lost 6 bases, and 12 bases lay in between. The length of the CDR3 is 15 residues. The germline CDR1 and CDR2 sequences are LGHNA and YNFKEQ. CDR3 residues: CASSQVPGADEKLFF. CDR3 in DNA: TGTGCCAGCAGCCAAGTTCCGGGGGCGGATGAAAAACTGTTTTTT.

The rearrangement uses TRBV29-1 and TRBJ2-5, with 7 bases matching TRBD1. Losses at the gene ends were 1 base for V and 0 bases for J; bases not matched to a gene: 5. The CDR3 sequence is 15 residues long. The germline gives CDR1 SQVTM, CDR2 ANQGSEA. Written as DNA, the CDR3 is TGCAGCGTTGAAGCTGGGACAGAGAACCAAGAGACCCAGTACTTC. As protein: CSVEAGTENQETQYF.

This chain joins TRBV29-1 and TRBJ1-2; D is perhaps TRBD1 (6 bases). This CDR3 spans 15 amino acids. V lost 2 bases and J lost 0, with 13 bases in between. Germline loops: CDR1 SQVTM, CDR2 ANQGSEA. This CDR3 is CSVETQGIPNYGYTF. The CDR3 DNA reads TGCAGCGTTGAAACTCAGGGGATCCCTAACTATGGCTACACCTTC. The full variable domain, rest sourced from reference TRBV29-1 and TRBJ1-2, is SAVISQKPSRDICQRGTSLTIQCQVDSQVTMMFWYRQQPGQSLTLIATANQGSEATYESGFVIDKFPISRPNLTFSTLTVSNMSPEDSSIYLCSVETQGIPNYGYTFGSGTRLTVV.

The chain uses TRBV18 and TRBJ2-7; 8 bases align to TRBD2. The germline V gene has CDR1 KGHSH and CDR2 LQKENI. Losses at the gene ends were 3 bases for V and 5 bases for J; bases not matched to a gene: 12. The CDR3 contains 16 residues. The CDR3 DNA follows: TGTGCCAGCTCACCTCCCATTGGCGGGAGGCCCCACGAGCAGTACTTC. Translating it yields CASSPPIGGRPHEQYF.

V gene TRBV13 combines with J gene TRBJ1-1, with 8 nucleotides matching TRBD1. The trim removed 5 bases at V and 1 base at J, leaving 6 bases unmatched. Germline values: CDR1 PRHDT, CDR2 FYEKMQ (reference sequence). The length of the CDR3 is 15 residues. In nucleotides, the CDR3 is TGTGCCAGCAGCGCCCAACAGGGGGAGAACACTGAAGCTTTCTTT. Its protein is CASSAQQGENTEAFF.

The rearrangement joins TRBV11-2 to TRBJ2-2; TRBD1 or TRBD2 may be the D gene (5 bases each). The V and J ends lost 5 bases and 9 bases respectively, with 19 bases between them. CDR1 is SGHAT, CDR2 FQNNGV, per germline. The CDR3 is 15 residues long. In DNA form, the CDR3 reads TGTGCCAGCAGCCCCGGGTCCCTTGGGGGTTGGGAGCTGTTTTTT. Translating gives CASSPGSLGGWELFF.

The chain employs TRBV5-6 and TRBJ2-2, with 8 nucleotides matching TRBD2. The CDR3 spans 16 residues. Trimming removed 2 bases from V and 3 bases from J; junction bases left unmatched: 6. Germline V gene lookup returns CDR1 SGHDT and CDR2 YYEEEE. The CDR3 reads CASSLGREAYTGELFF. The DNA of the CDR3 is TGTGCCAGCAGCTTAGGGCGGGAGGCGTACACCGGGGAGCTGTTTTTT.

The gene calls are TRBV7-6 and TRBJ2-5; TRBD1 or TRBD2 may be the D gene (6 bases each). The CDR3 is made up of 14 amino acids. The V gene lost 1 base and the J gene lost 1 base, with 7 bases spanning the gap. CDR1 SGHVS and CDR2 FNYEAQ come from the germline V gene. The CDR3, as DNA: TGTGCCAGCAGCTTAGGGGGGGCCCAAGAGACCCAGTACTTC. It codes for CASSLGGAQETQYF.

The J gene is TRBJ1-1, the V gene TRBV15; D perhaps matches TRBD1 (6 bases). The V gene's germline CDR1 is LNHNV and CDR2 YYDKDF (reference sequence). The CDR3 consists of 13 residues. V was cut by 9 bases and J by 0 bases, with 11 bases left in between. Here the CDR3 reads CATGGALNTEAFF. The CDR3 bases are TGTGCCACAGGGGGGGCCCTGAACACTGAAGCTTTCTTT.

V and J are TRBV27 and TRBJ2-1; TRBD2 agrees at 7 bases. The V gene end was trimmed by 5 bases and the J gene end by 8 bases; junction bases not matched to a gene: 12. The CDR3 is 15 residues long. Per germline, CDR1 MNHEY and CDR2 SMNVEV (reference sequence). DNA of the CDR3: TGTGCCAGCAGTCCTTTAGCGGGCCCCGGGTATGAGCAGTTCTTC. Translation gives CASSPLAGPGYEQFF.

The chain recombines TRBV29-1 with TRBJ2-7, with a possible D match to TRBD2 (6 bases). V was cut by 7 bases and J by 3 bases, with 13 bases left in between. CDR3 length: 12 residues. Germline loops: CDR1 SQVTM, CDR2 ANQGSEA. CDR3 DNA sequence: TGCAGCGCCCGGTTGGGGGGCTACGAGCAGTACTTC. As protein: CSARLGGYEQYF.

This clone came up a few times. The V call is TRBV28, the J call TRBJ1-5; unclear D gene. This CDR3 contains 14 residues. The germline gives CDR1 MDHEN, CDR2 SYDVKM. The V end was cut by 3 bases, the J end by 3 bases, with 9 bases between. The CDR3 reads CASSFSGFNQPQHF. In nucleotides, the CDR3 is TGTGCCAGCAGTTTCTCAGGTTTCAATCAGCCCCAGCATTTT. Supplemented by reference TRBV28 and TRBJ1-5, the full variable domain reads DVKVTQSSRYLVKRTGEKVFLECVQDMDHENMFWYRQDPGLGLRLIYFSYDVKMKEKGDIPEGYSVSREKKERFSLILESASTNQTSMYLCASSFSGFNQPQHFGDGTRLSIL.

The chain uses TRBV4-3 and TRBJ2-7; TRBD1 matches at 10 bases. The CDR3 length is 14 residues. V was clipped by 3 bases and J by 4 bases; unmatched bases: 3. In germline, CDR1 is LGHNA, CDR2 YSLEER. DNA for the CDR3: TGCGCCAGCAGCCAGACAGGGGGCGATTACGAGCAGTACTTC. This encodes CASSQTGGDYEQYF.

This clone showed up just a few times. The chain uses TRBV5-6 and TRBJ2-7; TRBD1 might be the D (5 bases). The CDR3 has 12 residues. Germline V gene sequence: CDR1 SGHDT, CDR2 YYEEEE. Trimming stripped 3 bases from V and 2 bases from J, with 6 bases between. CDR3 loop: CASSYRTYEQYF. The DNA of the CDR3 is TGTGCCAGCAGCTACAGGACCTACGAGCAGTACTTC.

The chain couples TRBV4-3 to TRBJ2-1, with D perhaps matching TRBD2 (6 bases). The CDR3 is 15 residues long. Germline-derived CDR1 and CDR2 are LGHNA and YSLEER. V lost 0 bases and J 5 bases, leaving 11 bases between the germline ends. The CDR3 region is CASSQETSNHNEQFF. The CDR3 nucleotides are TGCGCCAGCAGCCAAGAGACTAGTAACCACAATGAGCAGTTCTTC.

The chain has TRBV29-1 and TRBJ1-5; D possibly corresponds to TRBD1 (5 bases). V was trimmed by 3 bases and J by 6 bases, leaving 15 bases between them. Germline V gene data show CDR1 as SQVTM and CDR2 as ANQGSEA. The CDR3 covers 14 residues. The CDR3 spells CSVEVGGGSQPQHF. CDR3 in DNA: TGCAGCGTTGAGGTGGGCGGGGGGTCTCAGCCCCAGCATTTT.

The chain recombines TRBV27 with TRBJ2-1, with D uncertain. CDR1 and CDR2 from the germline V gene are MNHEY and SMNVEV (reference sequence). CDR3 length: 15 residues. Trimming removed 0 bases from V and 2 bases from J, with 8 bases in between. This CDR3 is CASSLSTTTYNEQFF. In nucleotides, the CDR3 is TGTGCCAGCAGTTTATCAACTACTACCTACAATGAGCAGTTCTTC.

The chain joins TRBV7-6 to TRBJ2-2; D not certain. This CDR3 has 12 residues. The V end lost 6 bases, the J end lost 6 bases, and 8 bases lay between the germline ends. Germline V gene lookup returns CDR1 SGHVS and CDR2 FNYEAQ. The CDR3 nucleotides are TGTGCCAGCAGGATAGTATCCGGGGAGCTGTTTTTT. Protein: CASRIVSGELFF.

This clone was picked up one time. V and J are TRBV25-1 and TRBJ2-6, with D tentatively TRBD1 (6 bases). The V end lost 4 bases, the J end lost 8 bases, and 9 bases lay between the germline ends. Looked up from germline, CDR1 is MGHDK and CDR2 is SYGVNS. CDR3 length: 13 amino acids. The DNA for the CDR3 is TGTGCCAGCAGTGCGACAGGATCCAACGTCCTGACTTTC. This translates into CASSATGSNVLTF.

The J gene is TRBJ2-6, the V gene TRBV28, with no clear D. The length of the CDR3 is 15 residues. Trimming pared 3 bases from V and 2 bases from J, leaving 8 bases between. Germline assignment: CDR1 MDHEN and CDR2 SYDVKM. The DNA for the CDR3 is TGTGCCAGCAGTTTTGGGATAGCTGGGGCCAACGTCCTGACTTTC. This translates into CASSFGIAGANVLTF. Full variable domain (rest looked up from reference TRBV28 and TRBJ2-6): DVKVTQSSRYLVKRTGEKVFLECVQDMDHENMFWYRQDPGLGLRLIYFSYDVKMKEKGDIPEGYSVSREKKERFSLILESASTNQTSMYLCASSFGIAGANVLTFGAGSRLTVL.

The CDR3 is CASSVQGSQTYEQYF. CDR3 DNA: TGTGCCAGCAGTGTACAGGGGAGTCAAACCTACGAGCAGTACTTC. The chain is built from TRBV28 and TRBJ2-7; 7 bases line up with TRBD1. With V trimmed by 5 bases and J by 2 bases, 9 bases remained unmatched. The CDR3 contains 15 residues. CDR1 is MDHEN, CDR2 SYDVKM, per germline.

The chain links TRBV2 to TRBJ2-7; the D is unclear. The CDR3 is 11 amino acids. Trimming removed 5 bases from V and 4 bases from J, with 6 bases in between. CDR1 SNHLY and CDR2 FYNNEI come from the germline V gene. The CDR3 coding sequence is TGTGCCAGCAGTTTGGGGTACGAGCAGTACTTC. Residues: CASSLGYEQYF.

The rearrangement uses TRBV18 and TRBJ2-4; D gene ambiguous. Germline CDR1 KGHSH, CDR2 LQKENI. V was shortened by 2 bases and J by 7 bases, with 15 bases between the two germline ends. The CDR3 is 15 residues long. The CDR3 DNA follows: TGTGCCAGCTCACCAGAGACTCCGGGCGGTAACATTCAGTACTTC. It codes for CASSPETPGGNIQYF.

The chain links TRBV4-1 to TRBJ2-7; D remains unclear. The V and J ends lost 0 bases and 3 bases respectively, with 9 bases between them. The CDR3 totals 14 residues. The germline V gene encodes CDR1 MGHRA and CDR2 YSYEKL. The CDR3 loop is CASSQDKGLYEQYF. The CDR3, as DNA: TGCGCCAGCAGCCAAGATAAGGGCCTCTACGAGCAGTACTTC.